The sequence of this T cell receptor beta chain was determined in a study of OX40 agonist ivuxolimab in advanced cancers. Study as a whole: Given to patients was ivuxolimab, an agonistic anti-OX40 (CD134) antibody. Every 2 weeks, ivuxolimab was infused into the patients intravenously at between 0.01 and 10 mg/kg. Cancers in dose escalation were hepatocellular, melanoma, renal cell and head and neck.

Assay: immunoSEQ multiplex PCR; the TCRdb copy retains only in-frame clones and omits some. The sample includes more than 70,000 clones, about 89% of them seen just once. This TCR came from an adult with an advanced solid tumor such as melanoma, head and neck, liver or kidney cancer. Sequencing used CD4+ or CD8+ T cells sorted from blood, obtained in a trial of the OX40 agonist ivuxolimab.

The CDR3 DNA reads TGTGCCAGCAGCCCATCCGTAGGGGGCACTAATCAGCCCCAGCATTTT. Its protein is CASSPSVGGTNQPQHF. The chain couples TRBV28 to TRBJ1-5; 7 nucleotides line up with TRBD1. The junction had 12 bases not matched to a gene; V was cut back by 6 bases and J by 4 bases. Germline values: CDR1 MDHEN, CDR2 SYDVKM. The CDR3 has 16 amino acids.